The source of this T cell receptor beta chain is a study of regulatory T cells in long-lasting Graves disease. Study-wide findings and caveats: Persistent-disease Graves' patients showed less TCR diversity than new cases. The sample size was small, and this may have reduced accuracy. Fewer public clonotypes were shared by new patients (around 990) than by persistent patients (2,741).

In this sample, this clonotype turned up many times. Its specificity is unknown. This CDR3 is 13 amino acids long. Deletions cut 6 bases from V and 7 bases from J, with 16 bases between. Germline V gene data show CDR1 as SQVTM and CDR2 as ANQGSEA. The time point is: newly diagnosed GD, antithyroid drugs for less than 3 months. RNA extracted from PBMCs served as the sequencing template. To make TCR beta libraries, researchers used iRepertoire HTBI primers and Arm-PCR of CDR3 regions. TCRdb ran MiXCR on the multiplex PCR reads and lists one entry per CDR3 protein. Of 420,000 or so distinct CDR3 sequences listed, 15% to 20% are singletons. These sequences were also reported in another study, on T cells in Graves' hyperthyroidism and ophthalmopathy. According to that study: A set of HTBI primers served as the primers for a first-round RT-PCR of the TCR CDR3.

The chain links TRBV29-1 to TRBJ1-5; possible D gene TRBD1, 5 bases. The TCR comes from a woman younger than 30 with Graves disease. The sample consisted of peripheral blood mononuclear cells (PBMCs), taken at new diagnosis, from a patient treated with antithyroid drugs. The CDR3 region has the DNA TGCAGCGTCGGTGTGGGGGGGGGACAGCCCCAGCATTTT. This sequence encodes CSVGVGGGQPQHF.